This T cell receptor (beta chain) was sequenced during a study of cytomegalovirus exposure and HLA in healthy donors (dated by TCRdb to the late 2010s). Background for the entire study: An earlier analysis of a few hundred of the donors reported about 280 Gb of sequence data and 95 million to 130 million unique TCR beta sequences obtained from about 179 million T cells. An early release that covered about 600 HLA-typed donors contained about 300 gigabases of sequencing data and around 85 million unique TCR sequences. Among the approximately 430 genotyped donors, around 81% belonged to the genetic ancestry cluster associated with self-reported Caucasian donors. The study aimed to test whether signatures of past pathogen exposure could be identified by cataloging public T cell receptors. The study used immunosequencing to profile the T cell repertoires of approximately 630 subjects and linked those repertoires to cytomegalovirus serostatus. A separate validation cohort of roughly 130 different subjects was used in addition to the roughly 620-subject first cohort. To predict cytomegalovirus infection status, the study brought together high-throughput TCR immunosequencing, statistical association of individual TCRs with disease status, and machine learning. To study patterns of TCR occurrence, a later analysis re-analyzed previously published TCR beta repertoires from 700 or so donors and added high-resolution HLA genotyping. Rather than using new phenotypic data, the later analysis identified candidate immune exposures from TCR beta sequences and from how often those sequences occurred across donors. To decide whether each TCR beta V gene segment behaved as functional or pseudogenic, an earlier analysis of 587 of the donors relied on high-throughput TCR beta sequencing. Donor age, sex, ethnicity and CMV serostatus were collected together with the repertoire data. In a later genetic analysis, genome-wide SNP genotypes for about three fifths of the 666 donors were used, and that subset was treated as a discovery cohort. All discovery cohort repertoires had been generated using a single sequencing platform. Class I and class II HLA loci were covered by the typing at four-digit resolution. Typing coverage varied by locus: about 629-640 donors for A, B, C, DRB1 and DQB1; around 560 for DQA1; more than 600 for DPA1; roughly 450 for DPB1. Because of strong linkage in the cohort, four to six DR-DQ haplotypes were treated as single units for association and clustering. Among 300 to 500 genotyped donors of the cohort, an average of around 240,000 unique TCR beta nucleotide sequences was sequenced per donor, of which about 19% were non-productive.

The cohort consisted of more than 650 healthy bone marrow donors. Cohort members were all nominally healthy when sampled, although unrecorded immune exposures were likely present. The donor tested CMV seronegative and was one of the 352 seronegative cohort members. Every donor gave a peripheral blood sample, and the peripheral blood mononuclear cells from that sample were used for TCR beta sequencing. Genomic DNA was extracted from the blood cell samples with the Qiagen DNeasy Blood Extraction Kit. As regards this clone: The antigen it recognizes is unknown. Per-nucleotide qualities are absent, and no much larger clonotype sits a single base away.

Receptor libraries were prepared by the immunoSEQ multiplex PCR assay. A mixture of 60 forward primers for TCR Vbeta segments and 13 reverse primers for TCR Jbeta segments was used in the multiplex PCR. The CDR3 region of rearranged TCR beta genes was amplified from genomic DNA by a multiplex PCR assay. Amplified TCR beta libraries were sequenced as 87-base-pair reads on the Illumina HiSeq System. Per the original workflow: Across the roughly 700 repertoires, a later analysis counted tens of millions of unique TCR beta chains, about 10 million of which were shared by at least two donors. A nearest-neighbor algorithm error-corrected the raw reads and collapsed the reads into unique sequences, merging closely related sequences to remove PCR and sequencing errors. Alignment of CDR3 sequences to IMGT reference sequences was used to assign V, D and J gene segments. For a sequence to be retained, a match of at least six nucleotides to both a V gene segment and a J gene segment was required. Rearrangements were called productive when the CDR3 lacked stop codons and stayed in frame with V and J; all others were non-productive. CDR3 was defined by IMGT convention, running from the second conserved V-encoded cysteine to the conserved J-encoded phenylalanine. In an earlier analysis of 550 to 650 of the donors, sequences lacking an unambiguous match to a single V gene segment were excluded. In an earlier analysis of roughly 600 of the donors, a V segment was called functional when productive rearrangements were above 56.7%, and segregating when the standard deviation between donors exceeded 5%. To diagnose cytomegalovirus status from the catalog of TCR beta chain sequences, a statistical classification framework was built. A later analysis assigned V and J genes by comparing TCR nucleotide sequences with IMGT/GENE-DB human TR gene sequences. Using the TCRdist pipeline, a later analysis assigned CDR3 sequences along with most-parsimonious VDJ recombination scenarios. In a later analysis, each TCR beta chain was defined by its CDR3 amino acid sequence together with its V-gene family, and reads lacking a unique V-gene family were excluded. A later analysis removed 592 highly shared, low-generation-probability nucleotide sequences to deal with suspected cross-contamination and a sequencing artifact. In a later analysis, a clonal expansion index for each public chain was calculated from normalized within-repertoire ranks of inferred template counts. Generation probabilities in a later analysis came from a VDJ recombination model fitted to out-of-frame rearrangements, and those results were checked against IGoR. Hypergeometric tests were used in a later analysis to score TCR-TCR, TCR-HLA and TCR-CMV co-occurrence, with a repertoire-size bias correction applied to the TCR pairs. In a later analysis, false discovery rates were estimated by permuting HLA or CMV assignments 20 times. A later analysis grouped co-occurring TCRs with DBSCAN, adding TCRdist sequence similarity when clustering within HLA-allele-positive subsets. Repertoires with fewer than 30,000 or more than 120,000 public chains, plus five repertoires with anomalous nucleotide sharing, were excluded from co-occurrence clustering. Imported from immuneACCESS, the table was reduced by TCRdb to in-frame sequences with V and J called. These copies leave out some clones; in studies compared against another copy, an unresolved V gene accounts for under half, and the cause of the remainder is not known. The DNA gave D and trimming, while V, J and clone size come from that table. The sample has 80,000 to 90,000 clones on record, more than 80% of them singletons. The ten largest clonotypes hold around 1.8% of the sample.

The investigation overall reported the following: According to a later analysis, parvovirus B19, influenza, CMV and Epstein-Barr virus appeared linked to several top co-occurrence clusters. HLA typing was unavailable for some donors at each locus, so association tests used only the typed subset. Cytomegalovirus status was reported to be diagnosed by the classifier with high specificity and sensitivity in both the original and validation cohorts. In a later analysis, the rate of TCR association differed among HLA loci, with DRB1 alleles having the most associated TCRs and HLA-C alleles having the fewest. Compared with the roughly 600-donor mean, donors in an Asian-associated ancestry cluster had fewer N-insertions in productive TCRs, according to a later genetic analysis. Only TCR beta chains were sequenced in this cohort, and the absence of alpha or paired-chain data limited detectable features. A further reported finding was that TCR beta sequences accurately predicted the HLA-A and HLA-B alleles for most subjects in the first cohort. A cluster of highly shared sequence variants was judged likely to be a technical artifact of the sequencing pipeline. V-gene and J-gene trimming of TCR beta chains was associated with a missense DCLRE1C variant in a later genetic analysis, and the association was replicated in an independent cohort. Correlated functional status among segregating V segments might reflect linkage disequilibrium, but an unknown experimental factor could not be ruled out. It was suggested by the authors that the approach could potentially be generalized to other disease states and immunological phenotypes. In an earlier analysis of 587 of the donors, most TCR beta V segments appeared in productive rearrangements about 87% or about 30% of the time, broadly matching IMGT annotations. The study listed over 150 TCR beta chains as associated with cytomegalovirus. Most CMV-associated TCR beta chains appeared to be HLA-restricted in a later analysis, and the HLA associations seemed to be driven largely by CMV exposure. The only immune exposure information available for the cohort was CMV serostatus. The presence/absence analyses assumed that sequencing depth was roughly uniform across donors, and that assumption may not be true. In a later analysis, HLA-associated TCR beta chains were found to be more clonally expanded and to have lower generation probabilities than equally common non-associated chains. A later analysis associated 16,951 TCR beta sequences with specific HLA alleles at a false discovery rate of 0.05. When HLA alleles, especially DR and DQ, strongly co-occurred, TCR associations were difficult to assign to individual alleles. In vitro tests confirmed that three of the cytomegalovirus-associated TCR beta chains recognize cytomegalovirus antigens. Most TCR sequences were observed very rarely across donors, whereas some public TCRs were present in many individuals. The earlier analysis of almost 600 of the donors excluded 15 to 20 rarely observed V segments, including chromosome 9 orphons, because counts were too low.

Sequences were obtained from PBMCs. This TCR came from a woman aged 30 to 39 in good health and CMV-seronegative.

In nucleotide form, the sequence is TGTGCCAGCAGCGTAGCGGTGGGGAGGGACGAGCAGTACTTC. It translates to CASSVAVGRDEQYF. Here the chain combines TRBV9 and TRBJ2-7; 7 bases in between match TRBD2. Ends trimmed: V by 0 bases, J by 5 bases; bases unmatched to a gene: 5. The CDR3, cysteine through phenylalanine, is 14 amino acids long. Of the read, only the CDR3 DNA is kept; its 42 bases are in frame from base 1. Sequences SGDLS (CDR1) and YYNGEE (CDR2) are obtained from the germline V gene.